Listed below are T cell receptor beta chains from one sample, sequenced in a study of cytomegalovirus exposure and HLA in healthy donors. The assay was immunoSEQ multiplex PCR, and TCRdb's table has in-frame clones only and misses some. This sample carries 200,000 to 250,000 clones, 80% to 85% of them seen once, and the ten largest clones take 11% to 15%. Sequences were obtained from PBMCs. The receptor source for this set is a woman in her twenties or thirties in good health and CMV-seropositive. The CDR3 runs from the conserved cysteine through the conserved F or W. The order of the fields is CDR3 protein, CDR3 DNA, clone size, V gene, J gene, D gene. The D gene is left open where the match is weak. Clone size is shown for a subset of rows, as once, few, many or a class of expanded clone.

cdr3_aa: CASSARFEQFF; cdr3_nt: TGTGCCAGCAGCGCCCGGTTTGAGCAGTTCTTC; clone_size: .; v_call: TRBV5-6; j_call: TRBJ2-1; d_call: .
cdr3_aa: CATSPKAGSDYGYTF; cdr3_nt: TGTGCCACCAGTCCGAAGGCAGGTTCGGACTATGGCTACACCTTC; clone_size: .; v_call: TRBV15; j_call: TRBJ1-2; d_call: .
cdr3_aa: CASSESSLGSYEQYF; cdr3_nt: TGTGCCAGCAGTGAGTCTAGTCTGGGCTCATACGAGCAGTACTTC; clone_size: .; v_call: TRBV6-1; j_call: TRBJ2-7; d_call: .
cdr3_aa: CSATRGDDTEAFF; cdr3_nt: TGCAGTGCTACCAGGGGGGATGACACTGAAGCTTTCTTT; clone_size: .; v_call: TRBV29-1; j_call: TRBJ1-1; d_call: TRBD1
cdr3_aa: CASSLGAGELFF; cdr3_nt: TGCGCCAGCAGCTTGGGGGCCGGGGAGCTGTTTTTT; clone_size: once; v_call: TRBV5-1; j_call: TRBJ2-2; d_call: .
cdr3_aa: CASSQGGTNYNEQFF; cdr3_nt: TGTGCCAGCAGCCAAGGAGGGACTAACTACAATGAGCAGTTCTTC; clone_size: .; v_call: TRBV4-2; j_call: TRBJ2-1; d_call: TRBD2
cdr3_aa: CASSERQGAGLGQYF; cdr3_nt: TGTGCCAGCAGTGAGAGGCAGGGGGCGGGTTTGGGGCAGTACTTC; clone_size: .; v_call: TRBV25-1; j_call: TRBJ2-7; d_call: TRBD1
cdr3_aa: CASSIALGAGMRQYF; cdr3_nt: TGTGCCAGTAGTATAGCCCTAGGGGCGGGCATGAGGCAGTACTTC; clone_size: .; v_call: TRBV19; j_call: TRBJ2-7; d_call: .
cdr3_aa: CASSPLGGYTF; cdr3_nt: TGTGCCAGCAGTCCGCTTGGGGGCTACACCTTC; clone_size: .; v_call: TRBV2; j_call: TRBJ1-2; d_call: .
cdr3_aa: CAWTRTGSLNQPQHF; cdr3_nt: TGTGCCTGGACCCGGACAGGGTCACTCAATCAGCCCCAGCATTTT; clone_size: .; v_call: TRBV30; j_call: TRBJ1-5; d_call: TRBD1
cdr3_aa: CASSLSGNTGELFF; cdr3_nt: TGTGCCAGCAGTTTATCGGGGAACACCGGGGAGCTGTTTTTT; clone_size: many; v_call: TRBV27; j_call: TRBJ2-2; d_call: .
cdr3_aa: CASSLENYEQYF; cdr3_nt: TGTGCCAGCAGCTTGGAGAACTACGAGCAGTACTTC; clone_size: .; v_call: TRBV5-4; j_call: TRBJ2-7; d_call: .
cdr3_aa: CASSILPQSLQGFPYEQYF; cdr3_nt: TGTGCCAGTAGTATCCTGCCCCAGAGTTTACAGGGTTTCCCCTACGAGCAGTACTTC; clone_size: few; v_call: TRBV19; j_call: TRBJ2-7; d_call: .
cdr3_aa: CASSYSDGEAFF; cdr3_nt: TGTGCCAGCAGTTACTCGGACGGGGAAGCTTTCTTT; clone_size: .; v_call: TRBV6-5; j_call: TRBJ1-1; d_call: .
cdr3_aa: CASRPGRGREQYF; cdr3_nt: TGTGCCAGCAGACCCGGCAGGGGCCGCGAGCAGTACTTC; clone_size: .; v_call: TRBV28; j_call: TRBJ2-7; d_call: .
cdr3_aa: CASSLAVLVGSLNEQFF; cdr3_nt: TGTGCCAGCAGCTTGGCCGTGTTAGTCGGGAGTCTGAATGAGCAGTTCTTC; clone_size: once; v_call: TRBV5-6; j_call: TRBJ2-1; d_call: .
cdr3_aa: CASSYSQYSNQPQHF; cdr3_nt: TGTGCCAGCAGTTACTCGCAATATAGCAATCAGCCCCAGCATTTT; clone_size: .; v_call: TRBV6-5; j_call: TRBJ1-5; d_call: .